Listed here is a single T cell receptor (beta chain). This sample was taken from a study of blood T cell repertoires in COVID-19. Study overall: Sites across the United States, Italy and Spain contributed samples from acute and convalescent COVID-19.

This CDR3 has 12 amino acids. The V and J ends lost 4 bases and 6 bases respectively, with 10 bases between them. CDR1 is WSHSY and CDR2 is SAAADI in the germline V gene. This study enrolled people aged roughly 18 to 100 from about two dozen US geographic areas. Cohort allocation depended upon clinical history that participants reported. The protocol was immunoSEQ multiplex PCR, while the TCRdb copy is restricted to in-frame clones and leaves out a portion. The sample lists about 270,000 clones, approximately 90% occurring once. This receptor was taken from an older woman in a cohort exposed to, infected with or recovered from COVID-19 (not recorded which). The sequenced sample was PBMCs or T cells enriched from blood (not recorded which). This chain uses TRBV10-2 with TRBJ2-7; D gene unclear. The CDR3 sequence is CASSGRIIEQYF. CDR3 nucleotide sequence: TGCGCCAGCAGTGGGCGGATTATCGAGCAGTACTTC.